The TCR beta chain under discussion was sequenced for a study of T cell repertoires in cytomegalovirus infection (dated by TCRdb to the late 2010s). For the study in its entirety: Because public TCR beta signatures pointed to carriage of CMV infection together with the matching HLA type, the HLA type of each donor mattered for the analysis. On the study overall, not on this receptor specifically: In both this cohort and an independent cohort of under 450 donors, the cumulative frequency of public TCR beta family members distinguished carriers of CMV infection plus the relevant HLA type. The ex vivo response was dominated by HLA-C-restricted CMV-specific TCR beta clonotypes, which also provided the single most frequent clonotype in two of eight donors.

Ten or more counts support this clonotype. Its binding antigen is unknown. No base quality information exists; no much larger clone differs at one position. Sequencing took place on an Illumina HiSeq 1500. Using fastp trimming at Q25 and MiXCR clonotype assembly, TCRdb reanalyzed the public sequencing data and kept in-frame beta chains. Here each entry gathers all rows of one CDR3 protein and keeps the most common genes and DNA. The sample table lists approximately 290,000 distinct CDR3 sequences, under 30% of them with a count of one. The ten most abundant clones make up more than 11% of the sample. Inclusive of the bounding cysteine and phenylalanine, the CDR3 is 17 residues long. The CDR3 DNA has 51 bases and is translated from base 1. Based on the germline V gene, the CDR1 and CDR2 sequences are SGHTA and FQGNSA. After removal of 0 bases from V and 5 bases from J, the junction retains 12 bases not matched to a gene.

Rearrangement joined TRBV7-2 to TRBJ2-5; a stretch of 7 junction bases matches TRBD2. The sample comprised PBMCs. This TCR was recovered from a human donor in good health (CMV status not recorded). Some clones in this sample may be carry-over from other donors' samples. CDR3 sequence: CASSLAFIGGSSETQYF. In nucleotides, the sequence is TGTGCCAGCAGCTTAGCGTTCATCGGGGGGTCCAGTGAGACCCAGTACTTC.